This TCR beta chain was sequenced in a study of CD8 T cells in Susac syndrome. As for the study in general: There were 5 or 6 sequenced Susac syndrome patients with active disease and 8 or 9 in remission.

The CDR3 has 12 amino acids. Germline V gene sequence: CDR1 SGHTA, CDR2 FQGNSA. V lost 5 bases to trimming and J lost 4 bases, with 7 bases between them. The authors negatively isolated CD8+ and CD4+ T cells and FACS-enriched TEMRA cells. This clonotype has a handful of counts. The antigen is unknown. Notes on the study in general: Clonal expansion was absent from the CD4+ T cell repertoires in Susac syndrome.

RNA was extracted with the RNeasy kit, and a quantity of about 0.45 to 1 ug was reverse transcribed using random hexamers. The method of amplification for TCR beta CDR3 was immunoSEQ multiplex PCR, covering 54 Vbeta and 13 Jbeta. TCRdb ran MiXCR on the immunoSEQ multiplex PCR reads and lists one entry per CDR3 protein. The sample lists under 200,000 distinct CDR3 sequences, more than 85% seen once, with approximately 0.09% in the top ten. The chain joins TRBV7-2 to TRBJ2-3; D not certain. Sequenced sample: CD4+ T cells from PBMCs. This TCR derives from a human donor with Susac syndrome. The CDR3 sequence: CASSPPADTQYF. CDR3 DNA sequence: TGTGCCAGCAGCCCACCGGCAGATACGCAGTATTTT.